This TCR beta chain was identified in a study of PD-1 blockade in classical Hodgkin lymphoma. Study-wide results and caveats: Some patients started nivolumab under 1 year after ASCT, and they were excluded. Newly diagnosed patients reportedly trailed healthy donors in baseline TCR diversity. By C4D1 there was a significant rise in CD4+ TCR diversity but not in CD8+ TCR diversity.

Brentuximab vedotin exposure varied, and every patient relapsed after autologous stem cell transplantation. This clone was observed a few times. The antigen remains unidentified. The CDR3 spans 17 residues. Trimming cost V 0 bases and J 0 bases, with 12 bases left between them. The V gene's germline CDR1 is SGHRS and CDR2 YFSETQ. Sequencing was performed with immunoSEQ multiplex PCR; in TCRdb, only in-frame clones are kept and a portion is missing. The data show roughly 22,000 clones, approximately 71% seen once. The TCR was taken from a human donor with classical Hodgkin lymphoma. The specimen comprised peripheral blood mononuclear cells (PBMCs), sampled at baseline. This chain links TRBV5-1 with TRBJ1-4, with D possibly being TRBD1 (6 bases). The CDR3 is CASSLDLGTSTNEKLFF. For the CDR3, the DNA is TGCGCCAGCAGCTTGGATCTTGGGACATCAACTAATGAAAAACTGTTTTTT. The whole variable domain, remainder taken from reference TRBV5-1 and TRBJ1-4, is KAGVTQTPRYLIKTRGQQVTLSCSPISGHRSVSWYQQTPGQGLQFLFEYFSETQRNKGNFPGRFSGRQFSNSRSEMNVSTLELGDSALYLCASSLDLGTSTNEKLFFGSGTQLSVL.